The source of this T cell receptor (beta chain) is a study of blood T cells in healthy people across ages. Healthy Caucasian individuals from Russia aged about 6 to 100 were enrolled as donors. Together with a sample-barcoded 5' primer, a J-beta primer mix was included in a second PCR lasting about 6 to 12 cycles. TCRdb fed the 5' RACE reads into MiXCR, producing one record per CDR3 protein. The sample lists approximately 800,000 distinct CDR3 sequences, 60% to 80% occurring once. This CDR3 spans 13 amino acids. V was shortened by 8 bases and J by 3 bases, with 14 bases between the two germline ends.

V gene TRBV12-3 or TRBV12-4 combines with J gene TRBJ2-7; TRBD2 is a possible D gene (7 bases). This sequence was found in a man between 25 and 39 years old in good health. Source material: blood. CDR3 sequence (DNA): TGTGCCAGCCGATCTAGGGGGGGCTACGAGCAGTACTTC. This gives the protein CASRSRGGYEQYF.